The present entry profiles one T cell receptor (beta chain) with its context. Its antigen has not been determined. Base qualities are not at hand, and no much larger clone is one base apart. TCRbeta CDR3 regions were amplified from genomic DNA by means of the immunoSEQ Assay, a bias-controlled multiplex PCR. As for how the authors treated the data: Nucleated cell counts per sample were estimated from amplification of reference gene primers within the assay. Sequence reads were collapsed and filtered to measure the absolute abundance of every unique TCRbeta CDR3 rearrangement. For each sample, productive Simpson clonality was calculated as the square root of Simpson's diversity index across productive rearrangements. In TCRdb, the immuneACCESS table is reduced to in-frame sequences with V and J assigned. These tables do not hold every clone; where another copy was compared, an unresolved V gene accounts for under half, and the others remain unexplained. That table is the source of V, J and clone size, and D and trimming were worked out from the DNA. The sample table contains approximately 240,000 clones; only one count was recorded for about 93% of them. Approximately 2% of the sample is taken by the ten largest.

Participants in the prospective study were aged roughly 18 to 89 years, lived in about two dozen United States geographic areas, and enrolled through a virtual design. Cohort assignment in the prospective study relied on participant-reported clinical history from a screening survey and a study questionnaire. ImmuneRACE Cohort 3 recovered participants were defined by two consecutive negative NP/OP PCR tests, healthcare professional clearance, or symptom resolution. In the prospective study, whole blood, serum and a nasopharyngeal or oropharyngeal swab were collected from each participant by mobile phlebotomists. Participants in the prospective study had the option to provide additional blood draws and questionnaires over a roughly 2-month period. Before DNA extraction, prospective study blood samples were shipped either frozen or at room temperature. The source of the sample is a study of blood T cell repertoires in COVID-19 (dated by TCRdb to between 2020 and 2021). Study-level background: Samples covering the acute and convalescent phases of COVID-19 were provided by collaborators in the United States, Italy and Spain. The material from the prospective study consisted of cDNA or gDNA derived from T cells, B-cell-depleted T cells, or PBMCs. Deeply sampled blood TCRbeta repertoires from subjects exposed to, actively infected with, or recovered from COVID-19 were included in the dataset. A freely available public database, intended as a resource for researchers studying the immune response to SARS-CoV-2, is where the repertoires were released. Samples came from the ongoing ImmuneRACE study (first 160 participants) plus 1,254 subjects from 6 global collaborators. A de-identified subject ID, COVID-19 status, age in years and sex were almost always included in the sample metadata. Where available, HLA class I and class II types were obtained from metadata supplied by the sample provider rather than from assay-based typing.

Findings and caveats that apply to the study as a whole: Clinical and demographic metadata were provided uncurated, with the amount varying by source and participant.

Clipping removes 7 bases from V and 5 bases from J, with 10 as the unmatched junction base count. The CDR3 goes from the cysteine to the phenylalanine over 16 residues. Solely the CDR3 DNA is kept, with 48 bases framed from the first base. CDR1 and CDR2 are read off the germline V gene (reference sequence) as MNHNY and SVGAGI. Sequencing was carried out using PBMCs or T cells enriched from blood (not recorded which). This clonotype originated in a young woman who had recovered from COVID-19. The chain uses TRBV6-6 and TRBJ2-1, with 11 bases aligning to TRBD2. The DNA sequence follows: TGTGCCAGCACCGTTACGGGACTAGCGGAAAACAATGAGCAGTTCTTC. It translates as CASTVTGLAENNEQFF.